The 8 T cell receptor beta chains below were found in one sample sequenced in a study of regulatory T cells in long-lasting Graves disease. Construction of TCR beta libraries relied on iRepertoire HTBI primers and on Arm-PCR targeting CDR3 regions. In TCRdb, the multiplex PCR reads were re-called with MiXCR into one record per CDR3 protein. The sample has 550,000 or so distinct CDR3 sequences; about 12% are singletons. Indicated time point: newly diagnosed GD, antithyroid drugs for less than 3 months. Extracted RNA from PBMCs served as the source of the TCR library. This same sample was also taken into another study, of T cells in Graves' hyperthyroidism and ophthalmopathy.

The sample in question was peripheral blood mononuclear cells (PBMCs), obtained at new diagnosis, from a patient treated with antithyroid drugs. Receptors originate from a woman between 25 and 40 years old with Graves disease.

Points on this clonotype: A far larger clone lies a single base away; this is likely a read error. The rearrangement uses TRBV12-3 or TRBV12-4 and TRBJ1-1; D remains ambiguous. The CDR3 has 13 amino acids. Trimming stripped 6 bases from V and 0 bases from J, with 8 bases between. The CDR3 spells CASSPKVNTEAFF. DNA for the CDR3: TGTGCCAGCAGCCCGAAAGTGAACACTGAAGCTTTCTTT.

For this clonotype: One base away lies a much larger clone, so this may be a sequencing read error. The rearrangement uses TRBV9 and TRBJ1-1; D unresolved. The V gene's germline CDR1 is SGDLS and CDR2 YYNGEE. This CDR3 has 14 amino acids. With 4 bases removed from V and 4 bases from J, the gap between germline ends came to 14 bases. The CDR3: CASSPPRASTEAFF. CDR3 DNA: TGTGCCAGCAGCCCCCCGAGAGCCAGCACTGAAGCTTTCTTT.

This clonotype was counted between two and nine times. The chain employs TRBV5-1 and TRBJ2-7; a possible D gene is TRBD1 (6 bases). The CDR3 spans 14 residues. Germline CDR1 and CDR2: SGHRS and YFSETQ. The V gene lost 1 base and the J gene lost 2 bases, with 10 bases spanning the gap. Here the CDR3 reads CASSLTGNTYEQYF. CDR3 coding DNA: TGCGCCAGCAGCTTGACAGGGAACACCTACGAGCAGTACTTC.

This clonotype was counted ten times or more. The genes are TRBV30 and TRBJ2-5, with TRBD2 as a possible D gene (5 bases). Germline assignment: CDR1 GTSNPN and CDR2 SVGIG (reference sequence). Trimming pared 5 bases from V and 6 bases from J, leaving 13 bases between. This CDR3 comprises 12 residues. The CDR3 DNA follows: TGTGCCTGGGGACTGGAGATAAAGACCCAGTACTTC. Translating it yields CAWGLEIKTQYF.

This sequence joins TRBV14 and TRBJ2-7, with D hard to call. The CDR3 extends over 16 amino acids. The germline CDR1 and CDR2 sequences are SGHDN and FVKESK. Trimming shortened V by 4 bases and J by 0 bases, and 16 bases separated the two germline ends. CDR3 residues: CASSLIGSMSSYEQYF. In DNA form, the CDR3 reads TGTGCCAGCAGCCTTATCGGGTCGATGAGCTCCTACGAGCAGTACTTC.

The sample holds a few counts of this clonotype. The CDR3 reads CASSFLGDTEAFF. The CDR3 region has the DNA TGTGCCAGCAGCTTCCTAGGAGACACTGAAGCTTTCTTT. The V gene is TRBV7-6, the J gene TRBJ1-1, with D unclear. The V gene lost 3 bases and the J gene lost 3 bases, with 8 bases spanning the gap. The CDR3 consists of 13 residues. Germline V gene sequence: CDR1 SGHVS, CDR2 FNYEAQ.

Only a few counts were recorded for this clonotype. The V call is TRBV9, the J call TRBJ2-7, with D maybe TRBD2 (6 bases). The V end lost 3 bases, the J end lost 6 bases, and 13 bases lay between the germline ends. Per the germline V gene, CDR1 is SGDLS and CDR2 is YYNGEE. This CDR3 region has 13 residues. CDR3 nucleotide sequence: TGTGCCAGCAGCGCCTCGGGAGCGGGCGAGCAGTACTTC. Its protein product is CASSASGAGEQYF.

A word on this clonotype: With only one base between it and a far larger clone, this is likely a read error. The rearrangement links TRBV11-2 to TRBJ2-1; no reliable D call. Germline CDR1 is SGHAT and CDR2 is FQNNGV. The CDR3 extends over 15 amino acids. CDR3 DNA: TGTGCCAGCAGCCCCCCGAATAGGGTCGGAGAGACCCAGCACTTC. It codes for CASSPPNRVGETQHF.